This passage covers 15 T cell receptor beta chains from one sample sequenced in a study of T cell repertoires in cytomegalovirus infection. MiXCR, run by TCRdb on the reads, gives a single entry per CDR3 protein. The sample includes approximately 250,000 distinct CDR3 sequences, around 12% of them seen just once. Sequencing was done on a sample of PBMCs. The source of these receptors is a human donor in good health (CMV status not recorded). Some clones in this sample may be carry-over from other donors' samples.

This clonotype was seen a handful of times. The V gene is TRBV6-4, the J gene TRBJ1-1; tentative D call: TRBD1 (5 bases). Germline V gene data show CDR1 as MRHNA and CDR2 as SNTAGT. The CDR3 consists of 13 residues. The V and J ends lost 3 bases and 4 bases respectively, with 9 bases between them. The CDR3, as DNA: TGTGCCAGCAGTGAATCCAGGGCCACTGAAGCTTTCTTT. Translated, it gives CASSESRATEAFF.

This clonotype was detected ten times or more. CDR3: CASSLAASGSPGELFF. Here the CDR3 DNA reads TGTGCCAGCAGCTTAGCGGCTAGCGGGAGCCCCGGGGAGCTGTTTTTT. The rearrangement joins TRBV7-2 to TRBJ2-2; 10 bases agree with TRBD2. Germline V gives CDR1 SGHTA, CDR2 FQGNSA. The CDR3 is made up of 16 amino acids. The trim removed 0 bases at V and 6 bases at J, leaving 4 bases unmatched.

CDR3 in DNA: TGTGCCAGTAGTCCGCGGACAGGGGAGGGCTACACCTTC. Translated: CASSPRTGEGYTF. The chain joins TRBV19 to TRBJ1-2, with 9 bases aligning to TRBD1. This CDR3 region has 13 residues. Germline V lookup: CDR1 LNHDA, CDR2 SQIVND (reference sequence). V shed 5 bases and J 8 bases; nucleotides not matched to a gene: 6.

Written as DNA, the CDR3 is TGCGCCAGCAGCTCCCGGACAGGGGGGTCCTACGAGCAGTACTTC. Translated: CASSSRTGGSYEQYF. The V and J genes are TRBV5-1 and TRBJ2-7, with 10 bases aligning to TRBD1. CDR1 is SGHRS, CDR2 YFSETQ, per germline. Germline trimming cut 3 bases from V and 1 base from J; bases unmatched to any gene: 4. The CDR3 contains 15 residues.

This clonotype was observed at least ten times. V and J are TRBV7-2 and TRBJ1-1, with TRBD1 identical over 9 bases. The CDR3 loop spans 14 amino acids. The germline CDR1 and CDR2 sequences are SGHTA and FQGNSA. The V gene end was trimmed by 6 bases and the J gene end by 3 bases; junction bases not matched to a gene: 5. The CDR3 nucleotides read TGTGCCAGCAGTTACAGGGGGCGTCACACTGAAGCTTTCTTT. This translates into CASSYRGRHTEAFF.

In this sample, this clonotype turned up a few times. The chain has TRBV3-1 and TRBJ2-4; 9 positions match TRBD2. The V and J ends lost 6 bases and 4 bases, in that order; junction bases with no gene match: 7. CDR1 is LGHDT, CDR2 YNNKEL, per germline (reference sequence). The CDR3 sequence is 15 residues long. The CDR3 reads CASSSSTSGKNIQYF. Here the CDR3 DNA reads TGTGCCAGCAGTTCTTCCACTAGCGGGAAAAACATTCAGTACTTC.

The sample holds a few counts of this clonotype. The V gene is TRBV4-3, the J gene TRBJ2-5; the D is unclear. V lost 0 bases and J lost 7, with 12 bases in between. This CDR3 has 14 amino acids. Germline V gene lookup returns CDR1 LGHNA and CDR2 YSLEER. CDR3 amino acids: CASSQDRLLGTQYF. CDR3 nucleotide sequence: TGCGCCAGCAGCCAAGATCGGCTTCTGGGGACCCAGTACTTC.

Many counts were recorded for this clonotype. The chain recombines TRBV7-2 with TRBJ2-5; D uncertain. The V end was cut by 3 bases, the J end by 2 bases, with 7 bases between. Germline V lookup: CDR1 SGHTA, CDR2 FQGNSA. The CDR3 is 13 residues long. The CDR3 is CASSFAQQETQYF. The DNA of the CDR3 is TGTGCCAGCAGCTTTGCACAGCAAGAGACCCAGTACTTC.

V usage is TRBV19 and J usage is TRBJ1-5, with D tentatively TRBD1 (6 bases). Germline V gene data show CDR1 as LNHDA and CDR2 as SQIVND (reference sequence). Trimming stripped 6 bases from V and 4 bases from J, with 13 bases between. There are 14 residues in the CDR3. The CDR3 loop reads CASRDGRGNQPQHF. DNA for the CDR3: TGTGCCAGTAGAGACGGGAGGGGGAATCAGCCCCAGCATTTT.

This clonotype was counted at least ten times. The chain combines TRBV19 with TRBJ1-5, with TRBD1 as a possible D gene (5 bases). V was clipped by 5 bases and J by 5 bases, with 16 bases between them. CDR1 and CDR2 (germline): LNHDA, SQIVND (reference sequence). The CDR3 runs to 15 residues. CDR3 nucleotide sequence: TGTGCCAGTAGTCGCGGTTCAGGGAACGATCAGCCCCAGCATTTT. Protein: CASSRGSGNDQPQHF.

This clonotype was found many times. J is TRBJ1-1 and V is TRBV12-3 or TRBV12-4; D call uncertain. The CDR3 sequence is 14 residues long. V was trimmed by 3 bases and J by 6 bases, leaving 14 bases between them. The CDR3 nucleotides read TGTGCCAGCAGTTTGACACCAGGCACTTCTGAAGCTTTCTTT. Protein sequence: CASSLTPGTSEAFF.

The V call is TRBV2, the J call TRBJ2-1; D is perhaps TRBD2 (6 bases). Trimming cost V 2 bases and J 4 bases, with 9 bases left between them. From germline, CDR1 is SNHLY and CDR2 FYNNEI. The CDR3 has 14 residues. The CDR3 spells CASSETSIYNEQFF. CDR3 bases: TGTGCCAGCAGTGAAACTAGCATTTACAATGAGCAGTTCTTC.

This clonotype was counted between two and nine times. The chain recombines TRBV6-5 with TRBJ1-1; D not certain. Germline CDR1 reads MNHEY; CDR2 reads SVGAGI. The CDR3 runs to 16 residues. The ends were cut back, 4 bases at V and 0 bases at J, with 15 bases in the middle. CDR3 sequence (DNA): TGTGCCAGCAGTTCCCCGAGCAGGTTGGTGAACACTGAAGCTTTCTTT. Residues: CASSSPSRLVNTEAFF.

The rearrangement uses TRBV19 and TRBJ2-2; tentative D call: TRBD1 (6 bases). Germline CDR1 reads LNHDA; CDR2 reads SQIVND (reference sequence). This CDR3 contains 14 residues. Trimming left V 8 bases short and J 1 base short, with 11 bases between. The CDR3 is CASHRTENTGELFF. CDR3 bases: TGTGCCAGTCATAGGACAGAGAACACCGGGGAGCTGTTTTTT.

This clonotype appeared many times. The chain is built from TRBV6-1 and TRBJ2-2; D is uncertain. With 6 bases removed from V and 3 bases from J, the gap between germline ends came to 5 bases. Germline V lookup: CDR1 MNHNS, CDR2 SASEGT. The CDR3 covers 12 residues. In DNA, the CDR3 is TGTGCCAGCAGGCCCGACACCGGGGAGCTGTTTTTT. Protein sequence: CASRPDTGELFF.